This T cell receptor beta chain was sequenced in a study of cytomegalovirus exposure and HLA in healthy donors. Turning to the study itself: The early release's HLA-typed donors yielded 65 million to 85 million unique TCRs. Study findings and constraints: Some V segments, TRBV6-2 and TRBV6-3 among them, were indistinguishable and were therefore excluded.

Healthy donors of bone marrow made up the group. Per the germline V gene, CDR1 is MNHNS and CDR2 is SASEGT. The CDR3 is made up of 14 amino acids. V was pared by 5 bases and J by 3 bases, with 10 bases between. PCR involved 60 Vbeta and 13 Jbeta primers. Sequencing was performed with immunoSEQ multiplex PCR; in TCRdb, only in-frame clones are kept and a portion is missing. The sample lists more than 130,000 clones; 73% were seen once. Turning to this clone: Antigen: not known.

The material sequenced was PBMCs. This chain uses TRBV6-1 with TRBJ2-2, with a weak D call TRBD1 (7 bases). The receptor was isolated from a human donor in good health. The CDR3 DNA reads TGTGCCAGCAGTCAGGGGGGTTACACCGGGGAGCTGTTTTTT. It translates to CASSQGGYTGELFF.